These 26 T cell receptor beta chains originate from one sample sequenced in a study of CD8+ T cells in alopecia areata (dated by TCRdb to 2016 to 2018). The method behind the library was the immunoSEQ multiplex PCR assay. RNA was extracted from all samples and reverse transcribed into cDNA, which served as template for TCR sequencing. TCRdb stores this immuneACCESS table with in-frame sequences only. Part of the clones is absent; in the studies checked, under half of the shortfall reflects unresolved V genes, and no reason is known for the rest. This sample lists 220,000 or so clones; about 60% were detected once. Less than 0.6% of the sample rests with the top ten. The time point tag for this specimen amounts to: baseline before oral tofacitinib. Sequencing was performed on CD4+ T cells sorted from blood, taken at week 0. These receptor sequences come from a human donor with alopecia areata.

CDR3 coding DNA: TGCAGCGTTGCAGGACAGGTACTACGGGAGACCCAGTACTTC. The encoded protein is CSVAGQVLRETQYF. The chain combines TRBV29-1 with TRBJ2-5; 7 positions match TRBD1. This CDR3 is 14 amino acids long. With V trimmed by 4 bases and J by 5 bases, 10 bases remained unmatched. From germline, CDR1 is SQVTM and CDR2 ANQGSEA.

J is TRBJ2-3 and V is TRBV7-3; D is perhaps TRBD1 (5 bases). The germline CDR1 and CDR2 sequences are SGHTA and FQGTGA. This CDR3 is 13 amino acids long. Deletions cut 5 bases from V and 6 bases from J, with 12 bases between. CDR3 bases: TGTGCCAGCAGCCCCCCCAAGGGGGATACGCAGTATTTT. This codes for CASSPPKGDTQYF.

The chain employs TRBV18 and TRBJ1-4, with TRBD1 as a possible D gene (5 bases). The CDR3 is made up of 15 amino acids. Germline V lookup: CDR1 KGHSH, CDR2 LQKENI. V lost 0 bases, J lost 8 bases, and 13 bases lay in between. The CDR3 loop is CASSPPTGTREKLFF. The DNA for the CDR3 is TGTGCCAGCTCACCACCGACCGGGACTAGGGAAAAACTGTTTTTT.

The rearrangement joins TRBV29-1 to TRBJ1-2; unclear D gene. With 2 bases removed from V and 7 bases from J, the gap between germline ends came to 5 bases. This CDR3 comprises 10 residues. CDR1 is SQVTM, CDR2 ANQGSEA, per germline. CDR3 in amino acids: CSVENPGYTF. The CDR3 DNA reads TGCAGCGTTGAAAACCCTGGCTACACCTTC.

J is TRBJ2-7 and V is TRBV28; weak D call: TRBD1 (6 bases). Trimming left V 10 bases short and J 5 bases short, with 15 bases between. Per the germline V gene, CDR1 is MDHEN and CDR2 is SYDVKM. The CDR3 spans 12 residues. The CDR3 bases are TGTGCCAACGGCAGGGGTTTGGACGAGCAGTACTTC. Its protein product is CANGRGLDEQYF.

The CDR3 sequence: CASTSGTGYYGYTF. The CDR3 DNA is TGTGCCAGTACGTCCGGGACAGGGTATTACGGCTACACCTTC. This chain joins TRBV19 and TRBJ1-2; TRBD1 matches 9 bases. Germline assignment: CDR1 LNHDA and CDR2 SQIVND (reference sequence). V was clipped by 7 bases and J by 8 bases; unmatched bases: 11. The CDR3 has 14 amino acids.

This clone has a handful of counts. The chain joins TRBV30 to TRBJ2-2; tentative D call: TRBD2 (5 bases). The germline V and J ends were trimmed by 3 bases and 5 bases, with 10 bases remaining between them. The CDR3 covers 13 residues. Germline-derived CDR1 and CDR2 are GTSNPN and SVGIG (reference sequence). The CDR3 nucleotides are TGTGCCTGGAGCGGAGGAGGAACCGGGGAGCTGTTTTTT. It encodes CAWSGGGTGELFF.

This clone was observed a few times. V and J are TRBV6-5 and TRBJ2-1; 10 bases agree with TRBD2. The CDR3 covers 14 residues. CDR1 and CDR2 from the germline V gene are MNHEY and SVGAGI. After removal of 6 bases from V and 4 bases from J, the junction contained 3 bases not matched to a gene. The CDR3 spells CASRPLAGYNEQFF. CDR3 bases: TGTGCCAGCAGGCCACTAGCGGGGTACAATGAGCAGTTCTTC.

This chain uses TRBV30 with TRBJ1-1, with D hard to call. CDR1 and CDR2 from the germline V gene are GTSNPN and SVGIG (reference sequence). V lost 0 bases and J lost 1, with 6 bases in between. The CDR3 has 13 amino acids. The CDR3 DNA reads TGTGCCTGGAGTGTGGGCCCGAACACTGAAGCTTTCTTT. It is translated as CAWSVGPNTEAFF. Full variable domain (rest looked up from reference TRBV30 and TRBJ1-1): SQTIHQWPATLVQPVGSPLSLECTVEGTSNPNLYWYRQAAGRGLQLLFYSVGIGQISSEVPQNLSASRPQDRQFILSSKKLLLSDSGFYLCAWSVGPNTEAFFGQGTRLTVV.

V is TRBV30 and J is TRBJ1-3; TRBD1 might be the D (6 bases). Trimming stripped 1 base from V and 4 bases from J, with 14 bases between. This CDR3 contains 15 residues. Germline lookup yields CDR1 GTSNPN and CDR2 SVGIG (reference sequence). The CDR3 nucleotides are TGTGCCTGGAGTGCCCCGGGGGCGCGAGGAAACACCATATATTTT. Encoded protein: CAWSAPGARGNTIYF.

DNA for the CDR3: TGTGCCAGTAGTATAGTAACAAGCAAGAACACTGAAGCTTTCTTT. This encodes CASSIVTSKNTEAFF. The chain carries TRBV19 and TRBJ1-1, with no clear D. Trimming took 1 base from V and 1 from J, leaving 10 bases between them. CDR1 is LNHDA, CDR2 SQIVND, per germline (reference sequence). This CDR3 has 15 residues.

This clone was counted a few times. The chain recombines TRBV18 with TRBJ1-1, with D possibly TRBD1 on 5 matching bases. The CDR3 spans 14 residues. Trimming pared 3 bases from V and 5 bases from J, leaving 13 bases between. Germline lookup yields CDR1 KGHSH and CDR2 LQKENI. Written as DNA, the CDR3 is TGTGCCAGCTCACCCAGGGACGGAGGGACTGAAGCTTTCTTT. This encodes CASSPRDGGTEAFF.

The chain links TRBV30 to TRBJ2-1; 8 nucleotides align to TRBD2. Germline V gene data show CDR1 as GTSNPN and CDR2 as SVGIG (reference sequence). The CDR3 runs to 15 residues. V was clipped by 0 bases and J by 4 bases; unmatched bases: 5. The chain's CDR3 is CAWSVGTSGYNEQFF. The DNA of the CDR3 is TGTGCCTGGAGTGTGGGAACTAGCGGTTACAATGAGCAGTTCTTC. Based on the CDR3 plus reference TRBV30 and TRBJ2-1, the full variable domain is SQTIHQWPATLVQPVGSPLSLECTVEGTSNPNLYWYRQAAGRGLQLLFYSVGIGQISSEVPQNLSASRPQDRQFILSSKKLLLSDSGFYLCAWSVGTSGYNEQFFGPGTRLTVL.

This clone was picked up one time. The DNA of the CDR3 is TGTGCCTGGAGTGCCCCACCCGGGACAGGGGCGCGGGTGGCTTTCTTT. This translates into CAWSAPPGTGARVAFF. This chain uses TRBV30 with TRBJ1-1; 10 bases are a match to TRBD1. Germline trimming cut 1 base from V and 11 bases from J; bases unmatched to any gene: 16. Germline V CDR1 and CDR2: GTSNPN, SVGIG (reference sequence). The CDR3 length is 16 residues.

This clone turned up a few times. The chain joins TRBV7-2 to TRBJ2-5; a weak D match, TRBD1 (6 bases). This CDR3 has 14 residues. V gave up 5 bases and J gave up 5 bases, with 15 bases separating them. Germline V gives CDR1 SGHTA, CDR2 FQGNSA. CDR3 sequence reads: CASSLQGTGETQYF. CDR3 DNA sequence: TGTGCCAGCAGCCTACAGGGCACCGGGGAGACCCAGTACTTC.

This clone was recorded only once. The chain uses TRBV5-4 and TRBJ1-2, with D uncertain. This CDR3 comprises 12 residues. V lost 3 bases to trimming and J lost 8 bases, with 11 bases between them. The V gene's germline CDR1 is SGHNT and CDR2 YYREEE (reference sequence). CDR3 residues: CASSSPLGGYTF. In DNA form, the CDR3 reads TGTGCCAGCAGCTCTCCCCTCGGCGGCTACACCTTC.

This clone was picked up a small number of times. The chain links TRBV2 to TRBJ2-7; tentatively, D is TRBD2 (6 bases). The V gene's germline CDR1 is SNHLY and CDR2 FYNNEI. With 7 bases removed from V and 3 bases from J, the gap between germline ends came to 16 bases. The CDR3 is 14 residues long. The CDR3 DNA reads TGTGCCAGCATGGAGGGTTCGACCGACTACGAGCAGTACTTC. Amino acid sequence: CASMEGSTDYEQYF.

The CDR3 reads CASSTRTGQSQPQHF. The CDR3 DNA is TGTGCCAGCAGTACTCGCACAGGCCAGAGTCAGCCCCAGCATTTT. This rearrangement joins TRBV6-1 to TRBJ1-5; the D gene is possibly TRBD1 (5 bases). CDR1 MNHNS and CDR2 SASEGT come from the germline V gene. V lost 5 bases to trimming and J lost 6 bases, with 17 bases between them. CDR3 length equals 15 residues.

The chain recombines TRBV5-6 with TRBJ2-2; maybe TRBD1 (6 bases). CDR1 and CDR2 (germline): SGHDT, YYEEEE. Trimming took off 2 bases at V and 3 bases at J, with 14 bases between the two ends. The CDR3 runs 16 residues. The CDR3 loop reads CASSLGDRQDTGELFF. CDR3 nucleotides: TGTGCCAGCAGCTTAGGAGACAGGCAGGACACCGGGGAGCTGTTTTTT.

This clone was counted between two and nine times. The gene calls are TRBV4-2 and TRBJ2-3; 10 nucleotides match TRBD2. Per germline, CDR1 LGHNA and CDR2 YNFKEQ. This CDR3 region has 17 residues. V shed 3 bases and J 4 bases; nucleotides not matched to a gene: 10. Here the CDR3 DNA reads TGTGCCAGCAGCCAGGAGAATAGCGGGGGGCGGTCAGATACGCAGTATTTT. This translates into CASSQENSGGRSDTQYF.

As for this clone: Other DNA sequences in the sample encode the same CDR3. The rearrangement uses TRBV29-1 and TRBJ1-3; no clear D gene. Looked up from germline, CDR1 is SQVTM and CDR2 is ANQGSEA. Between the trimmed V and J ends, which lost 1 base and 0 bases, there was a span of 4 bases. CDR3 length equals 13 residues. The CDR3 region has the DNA TGCAGCGTTGAAGGTCTCTCTGGAAACACCATATATTTT. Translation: CSVEGLSGNTIYF.

DNA of the CDR3: TGTGCCAGCAGCTTAACTGGGGAGATGAACACTGAAGCTTTCTTT. As protein: CASSLTGEMNTEAFF. The rearrangement joins TRBV7-3 to TRBJ1-1; D gene unclear. Trimming removed 0 bases from V and 0 bases from J, with 8 bases in between. CDR1 SGHTA and CDR2 FQGTGA come from the germline V gene. The CDR3 is made up of 15 amino acids.

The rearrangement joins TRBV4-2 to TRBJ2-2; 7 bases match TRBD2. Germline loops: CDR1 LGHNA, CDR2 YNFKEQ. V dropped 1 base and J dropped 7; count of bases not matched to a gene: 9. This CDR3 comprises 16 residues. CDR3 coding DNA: TGTGCCAGCAGCCAAGGGCTAGCGGTACAGGACGGGGAGCTGTTTTTT. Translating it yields CASSQGLAVQDGELFF.

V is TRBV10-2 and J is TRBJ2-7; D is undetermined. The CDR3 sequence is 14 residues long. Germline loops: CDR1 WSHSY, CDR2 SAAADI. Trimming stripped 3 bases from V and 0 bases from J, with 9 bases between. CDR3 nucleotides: TGCGCCAGCAGTGATGGATACCTCTCCTACGAGCAGTACTTC. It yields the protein CASSDGYLSYEQYF.

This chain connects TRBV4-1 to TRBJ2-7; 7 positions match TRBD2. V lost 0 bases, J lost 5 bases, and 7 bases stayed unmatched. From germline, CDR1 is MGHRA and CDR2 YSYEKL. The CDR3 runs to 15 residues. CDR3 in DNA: TGCGCCAGCAGCCAAGATCCGGGGAGGGCGGACGAGCAGTACTTC. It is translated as CASSQDPGRADEQYF.

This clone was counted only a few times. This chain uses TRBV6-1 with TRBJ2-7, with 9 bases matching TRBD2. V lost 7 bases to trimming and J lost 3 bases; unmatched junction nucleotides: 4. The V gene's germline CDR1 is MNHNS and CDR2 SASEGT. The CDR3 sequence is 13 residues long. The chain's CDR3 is CASTKREDYEQYF. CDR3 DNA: TGTGCCAGCACCAAGCGGGAGGACTACGAGCAGTACTTC.